The present entry profiles one TCR beta chain with its context. It was cDNA, reverse transcribed from extracted RNA, that served as the sequencing template. Some clones are missing from TCRdb's copy, which holds only in-frame ones; the method was immunoSEQ multiplex PCR. The data show some 200,000 clones, with 59% seen just once and roughly 14% held by the top ten. This entry is derived from a study of CD8+ T cells in alopecia areata. Study-wide context: Treated patients swallowed 5 to 10 mg of oral tofacitinib twice daily.

CDR1 is SGDLS and CDR2 is YYNGEE in the germline V gene. The CDR3 spans 15 residues. V lost 3 bases and J lost 4, with 14 bases in between. Specimens obtained from alopecia areata patients comprised lesional scalp punch biopsies and peripheral blood. The chain couples TRBV9 to TRBJ1-3; D call uncertain. Sequencing used CD4+ T cells sorted from blood, obtained at week 0. This clonotype was sampled from a human donor with alopecia areata. The CDR3 is CASSGTSTSGNTIYF. CDR3 DNA sequence: TGTGCCAGCAGCGGGACTTCTACATCAGGAAACACCATATATTTT. Full variable domain (remainder filled in from reference TRBV9 and TRBJ1-3): DSGVTQTPKHLITATGQRVTLRCSPRSGDLSVYWYQQSLDQGLQFLIQYYNGEERAKGNILERFSAQQFPDLHSELNLSSLELGDSALYFCASSGTSTSGNTIYFGEGSWLTVV.